This T cell receptor (beta chain) was recovered during a study of control samples from healthy donors and cancer patients. The assay was immunoSEQ multiplex PCR, and TCRdb's table has in-frame clones only and misses some. The table has around 57,000 clones, under 95% seen once; the top ten hold 0.91%. J was trimmed by 5 bases and V by 5 bases; bases with no gene match: 9. Per germline, CDR1 SQVTM and CDR2 ANQGSEA. CDR3 length: 14 residues. This clone was counted a few times. The chain carries TRBV29-1 and TRBJ1-1; 9 nucleotides align to TRBD1. Specimen: PBMCs. The source is a man aged 25 to 40 with colorectal cancer. The CDR3, as DNA: TGCAGCGTTAATCAACAGGGGGCGGGAACTGAAGCTTTCTTT. Amino acid sequence: CSVNQQGAGTEAFF.